The 3 T cell receptor beta chains below were found in one sample sequenced in a study of blood T cell repertoires in COVID-19. The repertoire was sequenced with immunoSEQ multiplex PCR; TCRdb's copy has only in-frame clones and lacks some. The sample shows over 350,000 clones, approximately 88% of them seen only once. Sequenced: PBMCs or T cells enriched from blood (not recorded which). The receptors derive from a woman in her 30s with acute COVID-19.

This clone came up a few times. This chain joins TRBV2 and TRBJ2-2, with TRBD1 identical over 8 bases. The junction had 6 bases not matched to a gene; V was cut back by 7 bases and J by 2 bases. The CDR3 consists of 15 residues. Germline values: CDR1 SNHLY, CDR2 FYNNEI. The DNA of the CDR3 is TGTGCCAGCAACCCCGGGACAGGTAACACCGGGGAGCTGTTTTTT. Amino acid sequence: CASNPGTGNTGELFF.

The V gene is TRBV30, the J gene TRBJ2-1; D is possibly TRBD2 (7 bases). The V and J ends lost 0 bases and 9 bases respectively, with 15 bases between them. Looked up from germline, CDR1 is GTSNPN and CDR2 is SVGIG (reference sequence). The CDR3 consists of 14 residues. CDR3 sequence reads: CAWSVRGGQSEQFF. The CDR3 DNA is TGTGCCTGGAGTGTACGCGGGGGACAAAGTGAGCAGTTCTTC.

V usage is TRBV19 and J usage is TRBJ2-1; 8 bases agree with TRBD1. Germline V gene data show CDR1 as LNHDA and CDR2 as SQIVND (reference sequence). This CDR3 has 15 amino acids. The V gene end was trimmed by 4 bases and the J gene end by 5 bases; junction bases not matched to a gene: 7. The CDR3 sequence is CASSTRDRNNNEQFF. CDR3 nucleotides: TGTGCCAGTAGTACCCGGGACAGGAATAACAATGAGCAGTTCTTC.